Following are 28 T cell receptor beta chains from one sample sequenced in a study of T cell repertoires in cytomegalovirus infection. A single record per CDR3 protein comes from TCRdb applying MiXCR to the reads. Of under 600,000 distinct CDR3 sequences in the sample, 16% were seen once. Material: CD8+ T cells from PBMCs. All receptors derive from a human donor in good health (CMV status not recorded). Some clones in this sample may be carry-over from other donors' samples.

This clonotype showed up just a few times. The chain couples TRBV12-3 or TRBV12-4 to TRBJ2-1; D is perhaps TRBD1 (5 bases). The germline V and J ends were trimmed by 5 bases and 8 bases, with 16 bases remaining between them. The CDR3 extends over 14 amino acids. CDR3 nucleotide sequence: TGTGCCAGCAGTCTCACCGACAGAACCGATGAGCAGTTCTTC. Translating it yields CASSLTDRTDEQFF.

In its sample, this clonotype was seen many times. The rearrangement uses TRBV6-5 and TRBJ2-7; D remains unclear. CDR1 and CDR2 from the germline V gene are MNHEY and SVGAGI. The V gene lost 2 bases and the J gene lost 4 bases, with 12 bases spanning the gap. The CDR3 is made up of 14 amino acids. CDR3 bases: TGTGCCAGCAGTTACGCAGTTAAGGATTACGAGCAGTACTTC. Translating it yields CASSYAVKDYEQYF.

About this clonotype: Possible read error: a much larger clone is one base away. This chain uses TRBV5-4 with TRBJ2-5; weak D call: TRBD2 (6 bases). The CDR3 extends over 15 amino acids. Per germline, CDR1 SGHNT and CDR2 YYREEE (reference sequence). The V and J ends lost 7 bases and 1 base respectively, with 17 bases between them. The DNA of the CDR3 is TGTGCCAGCTGTTTATCACTAGCTCCCCAAGAGACCCAGTACTTC. It encodes CASCLSLAPQETQYF.

CDR3 protein: CASRAGGEAFF. In DNA form, the CDR3 reads TGTGCCAGCAGGGCAGGGGGTGAAGCTTTCTTT. V usage is TRBV2 and J usage is TRBJ1-1; 7 bases align to TRBD1. The J segment lost 7 bases and the V segment lost 6 bases, leaving 2 bases of the junction unmatched. CDR3 length: 11 amino acids. CDR1 SNHLY and CDR2 FYNNEI come from the germline V gene.

The chain has TRBV7-9 and TRBJ2-3, with 8 bases that match TRBD2. The CDR3 consists of 18 residues. Germline V CDR1 and CDR2: SEHNR, FQNEAQ (reference sequence). V lost 1 base and J lost 0; bases outside the gene matches: 9. CDR3 nucleotides: TGTGCCAGCAGCTTAGAGCCGGGACTAGATTCTAGCACAGATACGCAGTATTTT. It yields the protein CASSLEPGLDSSTDTQYF.

Many counts were recorded for this clonotype. This chain joins TRBV7-9 and TRBJ2-3; D is tentatively TRBD1 or TRBD2 (5 bases each). The germline gives CDR1 SEHNR, CDR2 FQNEAQ (reference sequence). The CDR3 totals 15 residues. V gave up 4 bases and J gave up 3 bases, with 14 bases separating them. CDR3: CASSSGRRSTDTQYF. CDR3 in DNA: TGTGCCAGCAGCTCGGGACGCAGGTCAACAGATACGCAGTATTTT.

This rearrangement joins TRBV7-9 to TRBJ2-3, with a tentative D call TRBD2 (6 bases). Trimming took 3 bases from V and 4 from J, leaving 17 bases between them. The germline CDR1 and CDR2 sequences are SEHNR and FQNEAQ (reference sequence). The CDR3 covers 16 residues. The CDR3 sequence is CASSFGPTGASDTQYF. For the CDR3, the DNA is TGTGCCAGCAGCTTCGGGCCAACGGGAGCATCAGATACGCAGTATTTT.

This clonotype showed up many times. The V call is TRBV7-9, the J call TRBJ1-2, with D possibly matching TRBD1 (5 bases). Germline CDR1 and CDR2: SEHNR and FQNEAQ (reference sequence). The CDR3 length is 14 residues. V lost 9 bases and J 3 bases, leaving 17 bases between the germline ends. The CDR3 sequence: CASTGQGGDYGYTF. The DNA for the CDR3 is TGTGCCAGTACAGGCCAGGGAGGGGACTATGGCTACACCTTC.

This clonotype was seen ten or more times. This sequence joins TRBV10-2 and TRBJ2-7, with D tentatively TRBD1 (5 bases). The V gene's germline CDR1 is WSHSY and CDR2 SAAADI. V was trimmed by 3 bases and J by 2 bases, leaving 8 bases between them. The CDR3 has 13 amino acids. Written as DNA, the CDR3 is TGCGCCAGCAGTGAAGGGGCAACCTACGAGCAGTACTTC. Protein product: CASSEGATYEQYF.

This clonotype was counted many times. The CDR3 DNA sequence: TGTGCCAGCAGTCGTCCAGGATTCATGAACACTGAAGCTTTCTTT. This sequence encodes CASSRPGFMNTEAFF. The J gene is TRBJ1-1, the V gene TRBV7-9, with D uncertain. The CDR3 spans 15 residues. Germline lookup yields CDR1 SEHNR and CDR2 FQNEAQ (reference sequence). Between the trimmed V and J ends, which lost 6 bases and 0 bases, there was a span of 14 bases.

The chain links TRBV6-1 to TRBJ1-1; a weak D match, TRBD1 (5 bases). Trimming cost V 2 bases and J 5 bases, with 12 bases left between them. Germline V gene sequence: CDR1 MNHNS, CDR2 SASEGT. CDR3 length: 14 amino acids. The CDR3 region is CASSEWGWKTEAFF. The CDR3 DNA reads TGTGCCAGCAGTGAATGGGGGTGGAAAACTGAAGCTTTCTTT.

The V call is TRBV29-1, the J call TRBJ2-4, with a weak D call TRBD1 (6 bases). The CDR3 runs to 13 residues. V lost 5 bases, J lost 15 bases, and 23 bases lay in between. Germline V gene data show CDR1 as SQVTM and CDR2 as ANQGSEA. CDR3 DNA: TGCAGCGTTAAGAGAGGTCGGACGGTCAGGGGGTACTTC. It specifies CSVKRGRTVRGYF.

This clonotype was observed at least ten times. The chain couples TRBV7-8 to TRBJ1-2, with 8 bases matching TRBD1. Germline CDR1 reads SGHVS; CDR2 reads FQNEAQ. V dropped 0 bases and J dropped 7; count of bases not matched to a gene: 13. The length of the CDR3 is 17 residues. In DNA form, the CDR3 reads TGTGCCAGCAGCTTAGCACGGGGGACGGACAGGGTGGCTGGCTACACCTTC. It specifies CASSLARGTDRVAGYTF.

At least ten counts were recorded for this clonotype. The gene calls are TRBV11-2 and TRBJ1-3, with TRBD1 matching 10 bases. The CDR3 spans 18 residues. V shed 4 bases, J shed 0 bases, and the junction held 9 bases outside the gene matches. The V gene's germline CDR1 is SGHAT and CDR2 FQNNGV. The CDR3 loop reads CASSYRGQGDHSGNTIYF. The DNA for the CDR3 is TGTGCCAGCAGCTACCGCGGACAGGGGGACCACTCTGGAAACACCATATATTTT.

There are many counts of this clonotype. The chain uses TRBV27 and TRBJ2-7; D is ambiguous. CDR3 length: 12 residues. Germline V gene data show CDR1 as MNHEY and CDR2 as SMNVEV (reference sequence). The V gene lost 6 bases and the J gene lost 3 bases, with 9 bases spanning the gap. CDR3 in DNA: TGTGCCAGCAGATCAACTTTCTACGAGCAGTACTTC. Protein sequence: CASRSTFYEQYF.

This clonotype was observed a few times. The rearrangement links TRBV20-1 to TRBJ2-3; 9 bases line up with TRBD2. The CDR3 runs to 17 residues. V gave up 0 bases and J gave up 2 bases; unmatched junction bases: 9. Germline CDR1 reads DFQATT; CDR2 reads SNEGSKA (reference sequence). CDR3 nucleotide sequence: TGCAGTGCTAGAGATAGGTCTAGCGGGACGGCCACAGATACGCAGTATTTT. This sequence encodes CSARDRSSGTATDTQYF.

This clonotype was picked up many times. V and J are TRBV6-2 or TRBV6-3 and TRBJ1-1; D ambiguous. The CDR3 has 16 residues. V gave up 1 base and J gave up 4 bases, with 16 bases separating them. Germline V gene lookup returns CDR1 MNHEY and CDR2 SVGEGT. CDR3 region: CASSYLHMGQATEAFF. CDR3 in DNA: TGTGCCAGCAGTTACTTACACATGGGCCAGGCCACTGAAGCTTTCTTT.

The table lists this clonotype with a few counts. The chain is built from TRBV5-1 and TRBJ2-2, with D possibly matching TRBD2 (5 bases). Trimming pared 4 bases from V and 1 base from J, leaving 14 bases between. CDR1 is SGHRS, CDR2 YFSETQ, per germline. This CDR3 has 16 residues. The CDR3 DNA reads TGCGCCAGCAGCCCAGCCCTAGCCCGGAACACCGGGGAGCTGTTTTTT. It is translated as CASSPALARNTGELFF.

This clonotype has at least ten counts. The chain's CDR3 is CASSYSHHSPGDTEAFF. For the CDR3, the DNA is TGTGCCAGCAGTTACAGTCACCACTCGCCGGGGGACACTGAAGCTTTCTTT. V and J are TRBV6-5 and TRBJ1-1; D is possibly TRBD1 (5 bases). Germline V CDR1 and CDR2: MNHEY, SVGAGI. The CDR3 has 17 amino acids. V lost 2 bases to trimming and J lost 3 bases, with 19 bases between them.

This chain joins TRBV19 and TRBJ1-1; perhaps TRBD1 as D (5 bases). Per the germline V gene, CDR1 is LNHDA and CDR2 is SQIVND (reference sequence). V was cut by 3 bases and J by 4 bases, with 9 bases left in between. The CDR3 runs 13 residues. The CDR3 bases are TGTGCCAGTAGTATGACAGCAAGCACTGAAGCTTTCTTT. Translating it yields CASSMTASTEAFF.

This clonotype was detected only a few times. This sequence joins TRBV5-1 and TRBJ1-2; 7 bases fit TRBD1. CDR1 is SGHRS and CDR2 is YFSETQ in the germline V gene. CDR3 length: 15 amino acids. The V and J ends lost 4 bases and 6 bases, in that order; junction bases with no gene match: 12. The CDR3 here is CASSPRTGLEHGYTF. The CDR3 coding sequence is TGCGCCAGCAGCCCGAGGACAGGCCTAGAGCATGGCTACACCTTC.

This clonotype was seen repeatedly, ten times or more. The V call is TRBV29-1, the J call TRBJ2-1; 8 nucleotides align to TRBD1. Losses at the gene ends were 6 bases for V and 3 bases for J; bases not matched to a gene: 10. The CDR3 covers 15 residues. The V gene's germline CDR1 is SQVTM and CDR2 ANQGSEA. The CDR3 nucleotides are TGCAGCGTCCCCGGGATGGGACAGGTCTACAATGAGCAGTTCTTC. This codes for CSVPGMGQVYNEQFF.

This clonotype turned up a few times. V is TRBV9 and J is TRBJ2-7; tentative D call: TRBD2 (6 bases). This CDR3 region has 16 residues. V gave up 3 bases and J gave up 4 bases, with 20 bases separating them. Germline assignment: CDR1 SGDLS and CDR2 YYNGEE. CDR3 in amino acids: CASSAEDFGGIYEQYF. The CDR3 nucleotides are TGTGCCAGCAGCGCCGAGGACTTTGGCGGGATATACGAGCAGTACTTC.

Concerning this clonotype itself: The germline gene is not matched at one end of the junction; a read error may be the cause. This chain joins TRBV20-1 and TRBJ1-1, with D unresolved. Germline CDR1 reads DFQATT; CDR2 reads SNEGSKA (reference sequence). The CDR3 extends over 14 amino acids. The chain's CDR3 is CSASAKGLNTESFF. CDR3 nucleotides: TGCAGTGCTAGCGCTAAGGGCCTGAACACTGAATCTTTCTTT.

The V and J genes are TRBV12-3 or TRBV12-4 and TRBJ1-6; no firm D call. The CDR3 is 14 amino acids. The V end was cut by 1 base, the J end by 7 bases, with 8 bases between. For the CDR3, the DNA is TGTGCCAGCAGTTTAGGGGTAAAAAATTCACCCCTCCACTTT. Translating gives CASSLGVKNSPLHF.

As to this clonotype: Just one base apart from a much larger clone, this may be a read error. V and J are TRBV7-9 and TRBJ2-4; a possible D gene is TRBD1 (6 bases). CDR1 is SEHNR, CDR2 FQNEAQ, per germline (reference sequence). The CDR3 loop spans 15 amino acids. V was pared by 8 bases and J by 5 bases, with 19 bases between. The CDR3 sequence is CASGSTTQGQNIQYF. The CDR3 DNA reads as TGTGCCAGCGGCTCAACCACCCAGGGGCAAAACATTCAGTACTTC.

This clonotype was recorded a few times. V gene TRBV2 combines with J gene TRBJ2-7, with 8 bases fitting TRBD2. The length of the CDR3 is 15 residues. Trimming took 3 bases from V and 4 from J; bases not matched to a gene: 8. Germline CDR1 reads SNHLY; CDR2 reads FYNNEI. The CDR3 nucleotides read TGTGCCAGCAGTGATTCTAGCGGGCGCCGATACGAGCAGTACTTC. This gives the protein CASSDSSGRRYEQYF.

In this sample, this clonotype turned up many times. V gene TRBV11-3 combines with J gene TRBJ2-1; TRBD2 agrees at 7 bases. Germline CDR1 SGHNT, CDR2 YENEEA. The CDR3 is 16 amino acids. Trimming removed 0 bases from V and 4 bases from J; junction bases left unmatched: 6. In DNA, the CDR3 is TGTGCCAGCAGCTTAGATCTTCGCGGGGGTTACAATGAGCAGTTCTTC. This translates into CASSLDLRGGYNEQFF.